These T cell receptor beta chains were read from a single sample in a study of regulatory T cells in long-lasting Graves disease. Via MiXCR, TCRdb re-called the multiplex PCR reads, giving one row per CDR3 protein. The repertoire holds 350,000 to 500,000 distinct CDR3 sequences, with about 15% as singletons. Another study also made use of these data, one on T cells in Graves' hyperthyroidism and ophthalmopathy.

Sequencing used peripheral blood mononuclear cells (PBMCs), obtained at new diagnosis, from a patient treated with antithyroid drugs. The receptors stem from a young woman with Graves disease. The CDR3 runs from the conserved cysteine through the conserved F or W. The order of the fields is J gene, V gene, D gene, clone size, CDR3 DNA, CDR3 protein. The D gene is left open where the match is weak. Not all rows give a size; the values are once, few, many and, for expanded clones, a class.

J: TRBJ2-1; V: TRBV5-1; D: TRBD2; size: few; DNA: TGCGCCAGCAGCTCCTCGACTAGCGGGGGACACAATGAGCAGTTCTTC; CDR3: CASSSSTSGGHNEQFF
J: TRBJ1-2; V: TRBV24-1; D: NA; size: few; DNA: TGTGCCACCAGTGATCCGACAGTTTCCTATGGCTACACCTTC; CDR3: CATSDPTVSYGYTF
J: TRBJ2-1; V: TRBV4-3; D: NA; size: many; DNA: TGCGCCAGCAGCCAAGAGGGTCATAGCTCCTACAATGAGCAGTTCTTC; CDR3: CASSQEGHSSYNEQFF
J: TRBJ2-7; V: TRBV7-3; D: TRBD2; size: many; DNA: TGTGCCAGCAGCTTTACTAGCGACAGCTCCTACGAGCAGTACTTC; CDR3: CASSFTSDSSYEQYF
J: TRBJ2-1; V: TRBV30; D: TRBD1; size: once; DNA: TGTGCCTGGGACAGGGCTCGTGAGCAGTTCTTC; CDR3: CAWDRAREQFF
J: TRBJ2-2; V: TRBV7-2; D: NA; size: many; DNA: TGTGCCAGCAGCTCATACAGGGGGGGCACCGGGGAGCTGTTTTTT; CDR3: CASSSYRGGTGELFF
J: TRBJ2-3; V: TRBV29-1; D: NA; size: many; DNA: TGCAGCGTTGAGGTGACTTCCACAGATACGCAGTATTTT; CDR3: CSVEVTSTDTQYF
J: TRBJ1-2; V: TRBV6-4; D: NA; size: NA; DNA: TGTGCCAGCAGTGACCCGGCTTACAACTATGGCTACACCTTC; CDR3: CASSDPAYNYGYTF
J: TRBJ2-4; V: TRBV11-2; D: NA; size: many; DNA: TGTGCCAGCAGCTTAGATGCGGGCATTCAGTACTTC; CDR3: CASSLDAGIQYF
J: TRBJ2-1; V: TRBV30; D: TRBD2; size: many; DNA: TGTGCCTGGAGTGTACCTAGCGGGAGGGCCGTGGTAGAGCAGTTCTTC; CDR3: CAWSVPSGRAVVEQFF